These 21 T cell receptor beta chains came from one sample sequenced in a study of cytomegalovirus exposure and HLA in healthy donors. 13 Jbeta primers and 60 Vbeta primers were used for the PCR. Sequencing was performed with immunoSEQ multiplex PCR; in TCRdb, only in-frame clones are kept and a portion is missing. This table holds 100,000 to 140,000 clones, roughly 82% found once. Sequenced: PBMCs. Every receptor here comes from a male donor in good health and CMV-seronegative.

CDR3 nucleotides: TGTGCTAGTGGTTTGATCGCGGGAGCCCCCCAAGAGACCCAGTACTTC. Amino acids: CASGLIAGAPQETQYF. The J gene is TRBJ2-5, the V gene TRBV12-5, with TRBD2 matching 7 bases. CDR3 length: 16 residues. J was trimmed by 1 base and V by 2 bases; bases with no gene match: 7. Looked up from germline, CDR1 is LGHNT and CDR2 is FRNRAP.

The chain combines TRBV19 with TRBJ2-7, with D perhaps TRBD1 (6 bases). CDR3 length equals 15 residues. Trimming removed 3 bases from V and 0 bases from J, with 12 bases in between. Germline V lookup: CDR1 LNHDA, CDR2 SQIVND (reference sequence). In DNA, the CDR3 is TGTGCCAGTAGTATGCCAGGGGCTAGCTCCTACGAGCAGTACTTC. Translating it yields CASSMPGASSYEQYF.

The J gene is TRBJ1-4, the V gene TRBV10-3; D might be TRBD1 (5 bases). This CDR3 has 15 amino acids. Trimming removed 6 bases from V and 0 bases from J, with 11 bases in between. The germline V gene encodes CDR1 ENHRY and CDR2 SYGVKD. CDR3 in amino acids: CAISNTQATNEKLFF. DNA for the CDR3: TGTGCCATCAGCAATACACAGGCAACTAATGAAAAACTGTTTTTT.

The sample holds one count of this clone. The rearrangement joins TRBV6-1 to TRBJ2-2; TRBD1 is a possible D gene (7 bases). Trimming shortened V by 6 bases and J by 5 bases, and 13 bases separated the two germline ends. The CDR3 has 14 amino acids. Per the germline V gene, CDR1 is MNHNS and CDR2 is SASEGT. This CDR3 is CASRLAGGTGELFF. The CDR3 DNA sequence: TGTGCCAGCAGGCTTGCAGGGGGGACCGGGGAGCTGTTTTTT.

The V and J genes are TRBV5-4 and TRBJ2-3, with 8 bases lining up with TRBD2. CDR3 length: 16 residues. Germline CDR1 and CDR2: SGHNT and YYREEE (reference sequence). The V and J ends lost 2 bases and 0 bases, in that order; junction bases with no gene match: 5. The CDR3 protein is CASSFLAGSSTDTQYF. CDR3 bases: TGTGCCAGCAGCTTCTTAGCGGGATCTAGCACAGATACGCAGTATTTT.

The rearrangement links TRBV6-1 to TRBJ1-1, with a possible D match to TRBD1 (6 bases). This CDR3 has 15 residues. V dropped 5 bases and J dropped 6 bases, with 19 bases sitting between them. The germline V gene encodes CDR1 MNHNS and CDR2 SASEGT. The CDR3 sequence is CASSPQGLRVAEAFF. The CDR3 DNA follows: TGTGCCAGCAGTCCCCAGGGGTTAAGGGTCGCTGAAGCTTTCTTT.

This clone was found a few times. The J gene is TRBJ2-7, the V gene TRBV7-6; 9 bases line up with TRBD1. With V trimmed by 2 bases and J by 5 bases, 7 bases remained unmatched. The CDR3 extends over 15 amino acids. Germline V lookup: CDR1 SGHVS, CDR2 FNYEAQ. Written as DNA, the CDR3 is TGTGCCAGCAGCTTAACGACAGGGGGAATGAACGAGCAGTACTTC. Protein product: CASSLTTGGMNEQYF.

The chain uses TRBV7-7 and TRBJ2-5; 8 nucleotides match TRBD1. This CDR3 has 14 amino acids. Looked up from germline, CDR1 is SSHAT and CDR2 is FNYEAQ (reference sequence). The ends lost 4 bases at V and 5 bases at J; junction bases unmatched: 6. For the CDR3, the DNA is TGTGCCAGCAGCTCCAACAGGGGGATGGAGACCCAGTACTTC. Translating gives CASSSNRGMETQYF.

This chain connects TRBV4-1 to TRBJ1-3; TRBD1 aligns across 9 bases. CDR3 length: 16 residues. Germline assignment: CDR1 MGHRA and CDR2 YSYEKL. V shed 5 bases and J 2 bases; nucleotides not matched to a gene: 7. CDR3 nucleotide sequence: TGCGCCAGCAGCTATAGGACAGGGGTGGCTGGAAACACCATATATTTT. Translating gives CASSYRTGVAGNTIYF.

The chain links TRBV18 to TRBJ2-7, with TRBD2 matching over 12 bases. The V gene end was trimmed by 2 bases and the J gene end by 3 bases; junction bases not matched to a gene: 8. The germline V gene encodes CDR1 KGHSH and CDR2 LQKENI. The CDR3 is 17 amino acids. In DNA form, the CDR3 reads TGTGCCAGCTCACCAGGGGGACTAGCGGGCGGCCTCTACGAGCAGTACTTC. The encoded protein is CASSPGGLAGGLYEQYF.

This clone was detected only once. This sequence joins TRBV27 and TRBJ2-4; 8 bases map to TRBD1. CDR1 and CDR2 from the germline V gene are MNHEY and SMNVEV (reference sequence). The V gene end was trimmed by 6 bases and the J gene end by 6 bases; junction bases not matched to a gene: 4. The CDR3 runs 13 residues. For the CDR3, the DNA is TGTGCCAGCAGGAGGACAGGGCTAAACATTCAGTACTTC. Protein sequence: CASRRTGLNIQYF.

The chain couples TRBV4-1 to TRBJ2-1, with TRBD1 matching over 8 bases. CDR3 size: 12 residues. The germline V gene has CDR1 MGHRA and CDR2 YSYEKL. The trim removed 6 bases at V and 7 bases at J, leaving 2 bases unmatched. In DNA, the CDR3 is TGCGCCAGCAGGGACAGGGCGAATGAGCAGTTCTTC. It specifies CASRDRANEQFF.

The chain uses TRBV30 and TRBJ2-7; weak D call: TRBD2 (5 bases). The length of the CDR3 is 12 residues. The germline V gene encodes CDR1 GTSNPN and CDR2 SVGIG (reference sequence). The ends were cut back, 4 bases at V and 4 bases at J, with 11 bases in the middle. CDR3 region: CAWTQQRYEQYF. In DNA, the CDR3 is TGTGCCTGGACCCAGCAGCGGTACGAGCAGTACTTC.

This chain uses TRBV5-4 with TRBJ2-3; possibly TRBD2 for D (5 bases). This CDR3 spans 15 amino acids. Germline V lookup: CDR1 SGHNT, CDR2 YYREEE (reference sequence). The V end was cut by 0 bases, the J end by 0 bases, with 8 bases between. The CDR3 sequence is CASSLGSGSTDTQYF. The CDR3 region has the DNA TGTGCCAGCAGCTTGGGCAGCGGTAGCACAGATACGCAGTATTTT.

This rearrangement joins TRBV6-5 to TRBJ1-2; 7 nucleotides match TRBD1. J gave up 5 bases and V 5 bases, and 8 bases lay outside the gene matches. Looked up from germline, CDR1 is MNHEY and CDR2 is SVGAGI. The length of the CDR3 is 14 residues. The CDR3 sequence is CASSQGGSGYGYTF. In DNA, the CDR3 is TGTGCCAGCAGTCAAGGGGGCTCAGGATATGGCTACACCTTC.

V and J are TRBV15 and TRBJ1-4; D might be TRBD1 (5 bases). The V gene's germline CDR1 is LNHNV and CDR2 YYDKDF (reference sequence). The CDR3 sequence is 15 residues long. The germline V and J ends were trimmed by 5 bases and 7 bases, with 17 bases remaining between them. Here the CDR3 reads CATSPPDRRGEKLFF. The DNA of the CDR3 is TGTGCCACCAGCCCTCCAGACCGGAGGGGTGAAAAACTGTTTTTT.

The rearrangement links TRBV5-1 to TRBJ2-1, with a tentative D call TRBD2 (6 bases). V was cut by 2 bases and J by 12 bases, with 9 bases left in between. In germline, CDR1 is SGHRS, CDR2 YFSETQ. The CDR3 length is 11 residues. The CDR3 here is CASSLPGAQFF. The DNA for the CDR3 is TGCGCCAGCAGCTTACCGGGAGCGCAGTTCTTC.

The chain uses TRBV2 and TRBJ1-2, with D unresolved. V lost 7 bases, J lost 4 bases, and 13 bases lay in between. The CDR3 consists of 13 residues. Germline CDR1 and CDR2: SNHLY and FYNNEI. CDR3 nucleotide sequence: TGTGCCAGCATCGCAGATACGGGCTATGGCTACACCTTC. Amino acids: CASIADTGYGYTF.

This chain uses TRBV27 with TRBJ2-7; the D gene is possibly TRBD2 (5 bases). The V end lost 0 bases, the J end lost 1 base, and 13 bases lay between the germline ends. CDR1 is MNHEY, CDR2 SMNVEV, per germline (reference sequence). The CDR3 totals 16 residues. In nucleotides, the CDR3 is TGTGCCAGCAGTTTATCGGTCCAGCGGAGGTCCTACGAGCAGTACTTC. The encoded protein is CASSLSVQRRSYEQYF.

Only a few counts were recorded for this clone. The chain recombines TRBV19 with TRBJ2-7, with D possibly TRBD2 on 6 matching bases. The CDR3 consists of 16 residues. In germline, CDR1 is LNHDA, CDR2 SQIVND (reference sequence). Trimming left V 3 bases short and J 0 bases short, with 15 bases between. CDR3 nucleotide sequence: TGTGCCAGTAGTATTGGCGATAGCGGACGCTCCTACGAGCAGTACTTC. It encodes CASSIGDSGRSYEQYF.

Only a few counts were recorded for this clone. The chain employs TRBV5-6 and TRBJ2-7; no definite D call. The CDR3 loop spans 11 amino acids. Germline CDR1 is SGHDT and CDR2 is YYEEEE. V was shortened by 3 bases and J by 6 bases, with 7 bases between the two germline ends. In DNA form, the CDR3 reads TGTGCCAGCAGCTGGTCCGGCGAGCAGTACTTC. This gives the protein CASSWSGEQYF.